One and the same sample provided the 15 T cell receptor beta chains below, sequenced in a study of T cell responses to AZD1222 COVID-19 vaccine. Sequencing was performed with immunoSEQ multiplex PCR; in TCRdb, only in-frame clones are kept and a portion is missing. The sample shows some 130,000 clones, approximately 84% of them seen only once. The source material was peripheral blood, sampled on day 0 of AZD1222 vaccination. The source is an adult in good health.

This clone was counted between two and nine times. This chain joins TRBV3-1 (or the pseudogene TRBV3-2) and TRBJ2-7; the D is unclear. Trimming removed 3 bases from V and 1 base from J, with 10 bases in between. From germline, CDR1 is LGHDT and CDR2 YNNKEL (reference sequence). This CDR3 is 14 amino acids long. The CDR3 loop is CASSHLTASYEQYF. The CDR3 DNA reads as TGTGCCAGCAGCCACCTGACGGCATCCTACGAGCAGTACTTC.

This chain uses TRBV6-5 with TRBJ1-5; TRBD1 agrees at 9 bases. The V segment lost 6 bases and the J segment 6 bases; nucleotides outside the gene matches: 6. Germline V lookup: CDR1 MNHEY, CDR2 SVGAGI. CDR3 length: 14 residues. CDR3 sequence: CASRYDRGSQPQHF. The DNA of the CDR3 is TGTGCCAGCAGATACGACAGGGGGAGTCAGCCCCAGCATTTT.

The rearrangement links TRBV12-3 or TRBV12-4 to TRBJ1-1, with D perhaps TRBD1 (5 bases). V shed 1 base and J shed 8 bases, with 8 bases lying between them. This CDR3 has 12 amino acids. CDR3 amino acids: CASSLGTGEAFF. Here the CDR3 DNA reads TGTGCCAGCAGTTTAGGTACAGGAGAAGCTTTCTTT.

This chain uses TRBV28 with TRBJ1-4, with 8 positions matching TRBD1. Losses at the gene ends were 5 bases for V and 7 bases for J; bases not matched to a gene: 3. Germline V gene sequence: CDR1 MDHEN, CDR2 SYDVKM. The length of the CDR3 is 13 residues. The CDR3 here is CASSPDRVEKLFF. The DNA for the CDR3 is TGTGCCAGCAGTCCGGACAGGGTTGAAAAACTGTTTTTT.

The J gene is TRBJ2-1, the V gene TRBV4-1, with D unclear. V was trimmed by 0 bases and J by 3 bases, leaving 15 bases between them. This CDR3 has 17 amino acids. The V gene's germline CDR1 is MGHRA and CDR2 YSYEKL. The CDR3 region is CASSQEVAVTYYNEQFF. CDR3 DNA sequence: TGCGCCAGCAGCCAAGAAGTTGCCGTAACCTACTACAATGAGCAGTTCTTC.

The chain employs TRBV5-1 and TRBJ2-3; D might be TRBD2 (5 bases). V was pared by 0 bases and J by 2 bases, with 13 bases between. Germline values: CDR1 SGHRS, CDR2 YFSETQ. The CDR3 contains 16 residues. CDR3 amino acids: CASSLERERYTDTQYF. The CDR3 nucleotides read TGCGCCAGCAGCTTGGAGAGGGAACGCTACACAGATACGCAGTATTTT.

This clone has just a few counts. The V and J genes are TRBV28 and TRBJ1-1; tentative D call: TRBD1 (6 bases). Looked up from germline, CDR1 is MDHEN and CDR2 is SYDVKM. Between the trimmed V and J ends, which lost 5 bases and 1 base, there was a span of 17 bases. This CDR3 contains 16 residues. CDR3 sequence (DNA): TGTGCCAGCAGTCTCACCCCAGGGGTCGGGAACACTGAAGCTTTCTTT. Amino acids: CASSLTPGVGNTEAFF. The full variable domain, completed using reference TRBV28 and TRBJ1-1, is DVKVTQSSRYLVKRTGEKVFLECVQDMDHENMFWYRQDPGLGLRLIYFSYDVKMKEKGDIPEGYSVSREKKERFSLILESASTNQTSMYLCASSLTPGVGNTEAFFGQGTRLTVV.

CDR3 sequence reads: CASSFLRTSGQETQYF. Here the CDR3 DNA reads TGTGCCAGCAGCTTCCTAAGGACTAGCGGACAAGAGACCCAGTACTTC. The chain carries TRBV11-2 and TRBJ2-5; TRBD2 matches 10 bases. The CDR3 has 16 amino acids. V shed 3 bases, J shed 2 bases, and the junction held 6 bases outside the gene matches. CDR1 SGHAT and CDR2 FQNNGV come from the germline V gene.

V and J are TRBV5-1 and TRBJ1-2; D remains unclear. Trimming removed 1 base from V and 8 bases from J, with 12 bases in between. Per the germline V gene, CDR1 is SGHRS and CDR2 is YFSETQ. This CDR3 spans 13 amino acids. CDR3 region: CASSLMDPAGYTF. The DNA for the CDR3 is TGCGCCAGCAGCTTGATGGACCCCGCCGGCTACACCTTC.

The CDR3 reads CASSPDPDIYTEAFF. The CDR3 DNA follows: TGTGCCAGCAGCCCTGACCCCGACATTTACACTGAAGCTTTCTTT. This chain links TRBV9 with TRBJ1-1; no clear D. CDR1 and CDR2 (germline): SGDLS, YYNGEE. The CDR3 length is 15 residues. With 4 bases removed from V and 3 bases from J, the gap between germline ends came to 16 bases.

DNA of the CDR3: TGTGCCAGTAGTTCCCCACGGGGGGACAGGGGTGTGACCGATACGCAGTATTTT. Translation: CASSSPRGDRGVTDTQYF. This sequence joins TRBV19 and TRBJ2-3, with 10 bases identical to TRBD1. The CDR3 contains 18 residues. The germline V gene has CDR1 LNHDA and CDR2 SQIVND (reference sequence). V was pared by 5 bases and J by 6 bases, with 17 bases of the junction left unmatched. The variable domain in full, with the rest retrieved from reference TRBV19 and TRBJ2-3, is DGGITQSPKYLFRKEGQNVTLSCEQNLNHDAMYWYRQDPGQGLRLIYYSQIVNDFQKGDIAEGYSVSREKKESFPLTVTSAQKNPTAFYLCASSSPRGDRGVTDTQYFGPGTRLTVL.

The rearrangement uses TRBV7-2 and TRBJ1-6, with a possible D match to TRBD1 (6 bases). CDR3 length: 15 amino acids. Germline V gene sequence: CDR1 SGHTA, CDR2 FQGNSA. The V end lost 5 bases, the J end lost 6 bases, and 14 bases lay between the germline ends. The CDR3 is CASSLGGGGNSPLHF. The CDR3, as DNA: TGTGCCAGCAGCCTGGGGGGCGGAGGTAATTCACCCCTCCACTTT.

CDR3 loop: CASSSTGPGNSPLHF. Here the CDR3 DNA reads TGCGCCAGCAGCTCCACGGGGCCGGGTAATTCACCCCTCCACTTT. The chain has TRBV5-1 and TRBJ1-6; possible D gene TRBD1, 5 bases. The V end lost 3 bases, the J end lost 6 bases, and 13 bases lay between the germline ends. CDR1 SGHRS and CDR2 YFSETQ come from the germline V gene. This CDR3 is built from 15 residues.

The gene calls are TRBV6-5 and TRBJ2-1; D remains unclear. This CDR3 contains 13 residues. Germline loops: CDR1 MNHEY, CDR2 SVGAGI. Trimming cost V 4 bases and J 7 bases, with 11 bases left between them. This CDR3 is CASSSSPQNEQFF. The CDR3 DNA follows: TGTGCCAGCAGTTCGTCACCCCAGAATGAGCAGTTCTTC.

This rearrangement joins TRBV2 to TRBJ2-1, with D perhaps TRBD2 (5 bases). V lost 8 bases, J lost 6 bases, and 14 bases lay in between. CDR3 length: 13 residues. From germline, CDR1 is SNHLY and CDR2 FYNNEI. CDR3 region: CASVRTASNEQFF. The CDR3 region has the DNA TGTGCCAGCGTCCGGACTGCTTCCAATGAGCAGTTCTTC.